The T cell receptor beta chain described here comes from a study of CD8 T cells in ankylosing spondylitis. Study-level findings and limits: Within matched ankylosing spondylitis synovial fluid, disease-linked clones were reportedly significantly enriched. In synovial fluid and blood from reactive arthritis, some motif variants were previously reported. Blood from ankylosing spondylitis patients appeared to carry a characteristic roughly eight-variant TCR beta motif.

This CDR3 comprises 14 residues. V was cut by 1 base and J by 7 bases, with 11 bases left in between. The germline V gene has CDR1 DFQATT and CDR2 SNEGSKA (reference sequence). TCRdb re-derived calls from the 5' RACE reads in MiXCR, one entry per CDR3 protein. Of under 130,000 distinct CDR3 sequences in the sample, about 25% are singletons; the top ten hold about 12%. For this clonotype: Its antigen remains unidentified.

V is TRBV20-1 and J is TRBJ1-6, with a tentative D call TRBD1 (5 bases). The sequencing sample was made of synovial fluid, either unsorted or a sorted T cell fraction (not recorded which). The sequence derives from a male donor with ankylosing spondylitis. CDR3 in DNA: TGCAGTGCTAGAGCCGGGACCGAGAATTCACCCCTCCACTTT. This codes for CSARAGTENSPLHF.